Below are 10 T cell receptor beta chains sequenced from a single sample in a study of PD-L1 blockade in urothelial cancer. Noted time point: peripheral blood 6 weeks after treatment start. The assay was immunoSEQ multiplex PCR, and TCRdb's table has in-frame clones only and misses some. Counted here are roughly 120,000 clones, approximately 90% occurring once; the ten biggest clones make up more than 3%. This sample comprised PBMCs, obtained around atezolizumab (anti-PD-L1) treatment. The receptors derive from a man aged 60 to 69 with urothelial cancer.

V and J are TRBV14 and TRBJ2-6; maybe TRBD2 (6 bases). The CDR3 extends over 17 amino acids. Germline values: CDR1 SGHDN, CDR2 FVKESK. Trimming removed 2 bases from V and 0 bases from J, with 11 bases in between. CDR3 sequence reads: CASSQNLGGSGANVLTF. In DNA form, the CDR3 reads TGTGCCAGCAGCCAAAATTTGGGGGGCTCTGGGGCCAACGTCCTGACTTTC.

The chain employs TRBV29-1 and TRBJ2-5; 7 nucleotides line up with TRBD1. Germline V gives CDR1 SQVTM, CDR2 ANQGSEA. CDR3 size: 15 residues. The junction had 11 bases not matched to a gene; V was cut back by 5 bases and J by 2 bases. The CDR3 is CSVHAWTGDQETQYF. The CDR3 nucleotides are TGCAGCGTTCACGCCTGGACAGGAGATCAAGAGACCCAGTACTTC.

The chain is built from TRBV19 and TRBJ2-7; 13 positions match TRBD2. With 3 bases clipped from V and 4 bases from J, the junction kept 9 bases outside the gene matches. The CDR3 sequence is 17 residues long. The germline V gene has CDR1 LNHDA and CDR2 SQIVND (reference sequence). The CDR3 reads CASSIRLRLAGGYEQYF. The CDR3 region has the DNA TGTGCCAGTAGTATCCGGCTGCGACTAGCGGGAGGATACGAGCAGTACTTC.

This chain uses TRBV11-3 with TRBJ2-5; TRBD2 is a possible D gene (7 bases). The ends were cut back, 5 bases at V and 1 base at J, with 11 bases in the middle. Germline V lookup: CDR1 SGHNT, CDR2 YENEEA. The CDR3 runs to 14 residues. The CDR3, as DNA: TGTGCCAGCAGCGGAGGGGGGGCCCAAGAGACCCAGTACTTC. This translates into CASSGGGAQETQYF.

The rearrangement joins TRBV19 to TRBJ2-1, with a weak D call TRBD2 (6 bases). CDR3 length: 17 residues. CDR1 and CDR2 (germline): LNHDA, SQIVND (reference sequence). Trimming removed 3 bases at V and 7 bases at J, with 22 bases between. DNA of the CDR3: TGTGCCAGTAGTATGGGACTGCGGGGAGTACGTGGGAATGAGCAGTTCTTC. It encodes CASSMGLRGVRGNEQFF.

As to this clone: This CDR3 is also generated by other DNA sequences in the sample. The CDR3 sequence: CASSQSSGANVLTF. The DNA for the CDR3 is TGCGCCAGCAGCCAGTCTTCTGGGGCCAACGTCCTGACTTTC. The gene calls are TRBV4-3 and TRBJ2-6; D not resolved. V was clipped by 3 bases and J by 1 base, with 4 bases between them. The CDR3 has 14 residues. Per the germline V gene, CDR1 is LGHNA and CDR2 is YSLEER.

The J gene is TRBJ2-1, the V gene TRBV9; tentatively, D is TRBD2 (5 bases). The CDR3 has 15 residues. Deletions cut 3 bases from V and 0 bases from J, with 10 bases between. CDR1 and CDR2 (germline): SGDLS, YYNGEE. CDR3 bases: TGTGCCAGCAGCGCGACTATGCGCTCCTACAATGAGCAGTTCTTC. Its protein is CASSATMRSYNEQFF. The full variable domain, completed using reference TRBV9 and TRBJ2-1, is DSGVTQTPKHLITATGQRVTLRCSPRSGDLSVYWYQQSLDQGLQFLIQYYNGEERAKGNILERFSAQQFPDLHSELNLSSLELGDSALYFCASSATMRSYNEQFFGPGTRLTVL.

The CDR3 sequence is CASSLGEGLDTQYF. DNA for the CDR3: TGTGCCAGCAGCTTAGGTGAGGGATTAGATACGCAGTATTTT. The V gene is TRBV7-2, the J gene TRBJ2-3, with D possibly TRBD2 on 5 matching bases. V lost 1 base and J 5 bases, leaving 10 bases between the germline ends. The CDR3 loop spans 14 amino acids. The germline gives CDR1 SGHTA, CDR2 FQGNSA.

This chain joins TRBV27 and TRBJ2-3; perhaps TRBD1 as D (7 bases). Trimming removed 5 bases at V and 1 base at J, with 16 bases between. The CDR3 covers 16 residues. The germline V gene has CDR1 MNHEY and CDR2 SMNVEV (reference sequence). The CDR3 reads CASSKRRGEGTDTQYF. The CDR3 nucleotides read TGTGCCAGCAGTAAACGCAGGGGGGAAGGCACAGATACGCAGTATTTT.

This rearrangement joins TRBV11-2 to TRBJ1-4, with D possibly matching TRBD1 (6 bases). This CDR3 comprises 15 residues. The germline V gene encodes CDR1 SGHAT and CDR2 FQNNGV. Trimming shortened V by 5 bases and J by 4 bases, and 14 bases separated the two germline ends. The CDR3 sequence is CASSLPGQFNEKLFF. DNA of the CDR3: TGTGCCAGCAGCCTACCTGGACAGTTTAATGAAAAACTGTTTTTT.